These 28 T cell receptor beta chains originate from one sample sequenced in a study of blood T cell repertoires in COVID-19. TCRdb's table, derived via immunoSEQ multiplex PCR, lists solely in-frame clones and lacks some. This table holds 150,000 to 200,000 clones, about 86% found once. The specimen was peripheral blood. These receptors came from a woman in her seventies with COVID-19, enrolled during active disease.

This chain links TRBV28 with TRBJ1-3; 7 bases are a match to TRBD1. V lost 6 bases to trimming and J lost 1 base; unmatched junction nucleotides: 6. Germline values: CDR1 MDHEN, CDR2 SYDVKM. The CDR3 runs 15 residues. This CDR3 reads CASSPTGVSGNTIYF. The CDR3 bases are TGTGCCAGCAGCCCAACAGGGGTATCTGGAAACACCATATATTTT.

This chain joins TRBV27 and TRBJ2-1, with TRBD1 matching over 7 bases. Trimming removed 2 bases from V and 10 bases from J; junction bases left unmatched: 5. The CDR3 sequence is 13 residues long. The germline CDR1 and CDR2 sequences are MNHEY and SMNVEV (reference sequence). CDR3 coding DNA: TGTGCCAGCAGTTTAGGATGGGGACAGGAGCAGTTCTTC. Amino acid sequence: CASSLGWGQEQFF.

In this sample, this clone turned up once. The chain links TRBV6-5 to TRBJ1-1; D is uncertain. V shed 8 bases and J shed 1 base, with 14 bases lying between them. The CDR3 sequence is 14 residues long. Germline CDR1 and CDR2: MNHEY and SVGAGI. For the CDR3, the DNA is TGTGCCAGCCCCGAGGAATACCCGAACACTGAAGCTTTCTTT. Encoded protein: CASPEEYPNTEAFF.

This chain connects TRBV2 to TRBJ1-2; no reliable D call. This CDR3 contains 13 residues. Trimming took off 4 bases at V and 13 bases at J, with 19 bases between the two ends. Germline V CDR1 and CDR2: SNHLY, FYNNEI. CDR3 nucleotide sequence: TGTGCCAGCAGTGCGGGAACTTATTTCGGTCTCACCTTC. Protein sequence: CASSAGTYFGLTF.

The chain's CDR3 is CASSLAGYGYTF. The DNA of the CDR3 is TGTGCCAGCAGCCTTGCGGGGTATGGCTACACCTTC. This chain connects TRBV5-4 to TRBJ1-2; D not certain. There are 12 residues in the CDR3. The V end was cut by 4 bases, the J end by 5 bases, with 9 bases between. The V gene's germline CDR1 is SGHNT and CDR2 YYREEE (reference sequence).

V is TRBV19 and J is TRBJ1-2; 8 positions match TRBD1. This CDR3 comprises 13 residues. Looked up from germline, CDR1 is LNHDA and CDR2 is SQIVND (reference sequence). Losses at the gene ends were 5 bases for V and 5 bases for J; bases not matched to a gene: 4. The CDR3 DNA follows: TGTGCCAGTAGTGAGACAGGGGAGTATGGCTACACCTTC. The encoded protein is CASSETGEYGYTF.

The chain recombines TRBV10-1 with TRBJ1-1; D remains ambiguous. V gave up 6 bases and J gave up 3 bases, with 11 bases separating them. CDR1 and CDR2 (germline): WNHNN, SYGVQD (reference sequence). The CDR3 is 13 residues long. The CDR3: CASSNTVDTEAFF. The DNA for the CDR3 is TGCGCCAGCAGCAATACAGTGGACACTGAAGCTTTCTTT.

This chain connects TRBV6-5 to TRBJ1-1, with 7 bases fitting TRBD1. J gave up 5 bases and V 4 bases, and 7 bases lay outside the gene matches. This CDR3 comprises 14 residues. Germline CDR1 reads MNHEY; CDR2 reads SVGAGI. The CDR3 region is CASSFYRGSTEAFF. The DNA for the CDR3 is TGTGCCAGCAGTTTTTACAGGGGAAGTACTGAAGCTTTCTTT.

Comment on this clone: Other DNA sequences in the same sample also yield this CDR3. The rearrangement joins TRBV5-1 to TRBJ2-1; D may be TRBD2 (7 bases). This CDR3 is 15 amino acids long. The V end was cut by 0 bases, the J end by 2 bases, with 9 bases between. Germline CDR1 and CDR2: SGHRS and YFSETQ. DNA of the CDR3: TGCGCCAGCAGCTTGGGCGGGGGCGCCTACAATGAGCAGTTCTTC. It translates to CASSLGGGAYNEQFF. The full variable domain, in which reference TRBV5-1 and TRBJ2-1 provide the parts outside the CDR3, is KAGVTQTPRYLIKTRGQQVTLSCSPISGHRSVSWYQQTPGQGLQFLFEYFSETQRNKGNFPGRFSGRQFSNSRSEMNVSTLELGDSALYLCASSLGGGAYNEQFFGPGTRLTVL.

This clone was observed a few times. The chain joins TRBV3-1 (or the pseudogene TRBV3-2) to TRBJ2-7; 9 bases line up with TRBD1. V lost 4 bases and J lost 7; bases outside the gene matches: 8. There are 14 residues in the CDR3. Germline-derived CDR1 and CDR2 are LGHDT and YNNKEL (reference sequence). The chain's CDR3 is CASSPGTGSREQYF. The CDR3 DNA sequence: TGTGCCAGCAGCCCCGGGACAGGGTCGAGGGAGCAGTACTTC.

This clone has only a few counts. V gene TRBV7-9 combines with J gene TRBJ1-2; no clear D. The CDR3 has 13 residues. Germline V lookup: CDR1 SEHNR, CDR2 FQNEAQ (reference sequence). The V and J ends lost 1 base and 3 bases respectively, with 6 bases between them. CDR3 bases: TGTGCCAGCAGCTTAGACACAGACTATGGCTACACCTTC. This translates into CASSLDTDYGYTF. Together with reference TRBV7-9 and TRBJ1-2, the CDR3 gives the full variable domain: DTGVSQNPRHKITKRGQNVTFRCDPISEHNRLYWYRQTLGQGPEFLTYFQNEAQLEKSRLLSDRFSAERPKGSFSTLEIQRTEQGDSAMYLCASSLDTDYGYTFGSGTRLTVV.

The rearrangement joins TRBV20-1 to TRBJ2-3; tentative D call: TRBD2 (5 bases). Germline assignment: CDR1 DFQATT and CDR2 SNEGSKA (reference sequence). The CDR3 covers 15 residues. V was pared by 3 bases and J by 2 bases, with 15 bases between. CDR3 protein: CSASEGAVHTDTQYF. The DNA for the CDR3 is TGCAGTGCTAGTGAGGGAGCGGTTCACACAGATACGCAGTATTTT.

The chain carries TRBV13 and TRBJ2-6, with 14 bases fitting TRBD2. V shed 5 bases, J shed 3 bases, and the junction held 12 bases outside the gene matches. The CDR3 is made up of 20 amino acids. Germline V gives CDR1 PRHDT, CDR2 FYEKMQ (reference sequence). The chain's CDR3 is CASSQDTGLAGGIGANVLTF. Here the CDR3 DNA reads TGTGCCAGCAGCCAAGATACAGGACTAGCGGGGGGTATTGGGGCCAACGTCCTGACTTTC.

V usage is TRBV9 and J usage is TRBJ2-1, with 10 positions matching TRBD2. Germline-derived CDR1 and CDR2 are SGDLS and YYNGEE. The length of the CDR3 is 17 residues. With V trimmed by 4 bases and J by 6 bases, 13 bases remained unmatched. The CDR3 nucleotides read TGTGCCAGCAGCACACGTCCCGGGACTAGCGCCTCCAATGAGCAGTTCTTC. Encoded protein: CASSTRPGTSASNEQFF.

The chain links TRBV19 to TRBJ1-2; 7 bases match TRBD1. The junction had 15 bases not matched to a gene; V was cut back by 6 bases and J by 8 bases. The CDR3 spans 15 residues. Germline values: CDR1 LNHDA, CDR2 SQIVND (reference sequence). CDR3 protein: CASRDGSTTGRGYTF. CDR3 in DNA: TGTGCCAGTAGGGATGGCAGTACGACAGGGAGGGGCTACACCTTC.

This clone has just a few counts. The CDR3 is CASSLRWGPNYGYTF. In nucleotides, the CDR3 is TGTGCCAGCAGTTTGAGGTGGGGGCCTAACTATGGCTACACCTTC. The V gene is TRBV28, the J gene TRBJ1-2; perhaps TRBD1 as D (6 bases). Germline V CDR1 and CDR2: MDHEN, SYDVKM. CDR3 length: 15 residues. Deletions cut 3 bases from V and 0 bases from J, with 11 bases between.

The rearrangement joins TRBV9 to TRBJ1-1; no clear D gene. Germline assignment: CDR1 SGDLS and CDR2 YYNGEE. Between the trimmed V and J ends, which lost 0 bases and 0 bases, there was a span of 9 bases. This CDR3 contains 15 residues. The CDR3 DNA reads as TGTGCCAGCAGCGTAGTCCTGGGAGTGAACACTGAAGCTTTCTTT. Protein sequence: CASSVVLGVNTEAFF.

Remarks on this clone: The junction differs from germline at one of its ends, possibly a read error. The CDR3 bases are TGTGCCAGCAACATGGGGGGACAGGGCTCCCACGAGCAGTACTTC. Protein: CASNMGGQGSHEQYF. The rearrangement joins TRBV5-4 to TRBJ2-7; TRBD1 matches 9 bases. The CDR3 consists of 15 residues. Germline V lookup: CDR1 SGHNT, CDR2 YYREEE (reference sequence).

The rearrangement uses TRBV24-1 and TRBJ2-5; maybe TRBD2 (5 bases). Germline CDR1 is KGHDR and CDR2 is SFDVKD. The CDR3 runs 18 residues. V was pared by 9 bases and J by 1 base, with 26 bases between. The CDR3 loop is CATGQYLGLEDGQETQYF. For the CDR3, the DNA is TGTGCCACCGGTCAGTACTTGGGTCTGGAGGACGGCCAAGAGACCCAGTACTTC.

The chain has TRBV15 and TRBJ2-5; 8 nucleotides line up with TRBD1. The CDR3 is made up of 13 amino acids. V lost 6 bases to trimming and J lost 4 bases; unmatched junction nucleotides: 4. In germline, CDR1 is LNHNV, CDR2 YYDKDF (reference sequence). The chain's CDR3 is CATRRGQVETQYF. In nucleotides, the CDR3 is TGTGCCACCAGACGGGGACAGGTAGAGACCCAGTACTTC. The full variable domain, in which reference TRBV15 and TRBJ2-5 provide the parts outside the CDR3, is DAMVIQNPRYQVTQFGKPVTLSCSQTLNHNVMYWYQQKSSQAPKLLFHYYDKDFNNEADTPDNFQSRRPNTSFCFLDIRSPGLGDTAMYLCATRRGQVETQYFGPGTRLLVL.

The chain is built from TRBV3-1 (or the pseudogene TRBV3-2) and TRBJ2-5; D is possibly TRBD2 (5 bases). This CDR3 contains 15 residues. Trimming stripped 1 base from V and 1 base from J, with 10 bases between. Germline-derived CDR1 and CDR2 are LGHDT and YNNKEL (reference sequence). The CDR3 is CASSQVFGVQETQYF. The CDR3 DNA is TGTGCCAGCAGCCAAGTTTTCGGGGTCCAAGAGACCCAGTACTTC.

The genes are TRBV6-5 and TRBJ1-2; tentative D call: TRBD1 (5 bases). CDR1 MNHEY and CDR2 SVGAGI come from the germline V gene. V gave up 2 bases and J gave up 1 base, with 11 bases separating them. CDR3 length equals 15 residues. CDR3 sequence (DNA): TGTGCCAGCAGTTACGGGCCAGGGATTAACTATGGCTACACCTTC. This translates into CASSYGPGINYGYTF.

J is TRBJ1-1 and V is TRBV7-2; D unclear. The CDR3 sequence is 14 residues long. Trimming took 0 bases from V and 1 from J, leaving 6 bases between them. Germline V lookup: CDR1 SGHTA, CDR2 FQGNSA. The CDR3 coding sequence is TGTGCCAGCAGCTTAGCCCTAGGGAACACTGAAGCTTTCTTT. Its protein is CASSLALGNTEAFF.

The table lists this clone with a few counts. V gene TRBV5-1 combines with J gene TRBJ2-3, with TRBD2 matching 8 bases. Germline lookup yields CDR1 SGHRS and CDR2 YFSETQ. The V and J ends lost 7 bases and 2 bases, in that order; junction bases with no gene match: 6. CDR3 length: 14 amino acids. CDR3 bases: TGCGCCAGCTGTTCGGGGGGGACCACAGATACGCAGTATTTT. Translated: CASCSGGTTDTQYF.

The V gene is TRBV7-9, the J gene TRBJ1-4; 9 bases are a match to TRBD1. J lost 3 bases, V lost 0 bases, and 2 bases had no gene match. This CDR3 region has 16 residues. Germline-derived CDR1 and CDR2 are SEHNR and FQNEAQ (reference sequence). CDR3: CASSLAGQGSNEKLFF. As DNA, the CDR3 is TGTGCCAGCAGCTTAGCGGGACAGGGCTCTAATGAAAAACTGTTTTTT.

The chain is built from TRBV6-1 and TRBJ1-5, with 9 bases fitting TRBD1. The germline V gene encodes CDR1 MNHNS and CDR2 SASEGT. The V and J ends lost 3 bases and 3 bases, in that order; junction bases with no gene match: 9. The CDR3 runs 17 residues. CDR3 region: CASSERKRTGVNQPQHF. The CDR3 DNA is TGTGCCAGCAGTGAGAGAAAGAGGACAGGGGTCAATCAGCCCCAGCATTTT.

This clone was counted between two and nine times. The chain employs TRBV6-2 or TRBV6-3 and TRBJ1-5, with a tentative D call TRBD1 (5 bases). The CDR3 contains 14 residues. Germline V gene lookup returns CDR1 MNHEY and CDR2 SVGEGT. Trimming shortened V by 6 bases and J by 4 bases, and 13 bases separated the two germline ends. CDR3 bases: TGTGCCAGCAGCCCGGAAAGGGGAAATCAGCCCCAGCATTTT. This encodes CASSPERGNQPQHF.

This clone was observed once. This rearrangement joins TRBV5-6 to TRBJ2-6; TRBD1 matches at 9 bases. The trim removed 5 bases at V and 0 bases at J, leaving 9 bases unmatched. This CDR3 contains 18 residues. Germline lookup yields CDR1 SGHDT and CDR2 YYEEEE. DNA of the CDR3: TGTGCCAGCAGTCGTCCCGGGACAGGGATCTCTGGGGCCAACGTCCTGACTTTC. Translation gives CASSRPGTGISGANVLTF.